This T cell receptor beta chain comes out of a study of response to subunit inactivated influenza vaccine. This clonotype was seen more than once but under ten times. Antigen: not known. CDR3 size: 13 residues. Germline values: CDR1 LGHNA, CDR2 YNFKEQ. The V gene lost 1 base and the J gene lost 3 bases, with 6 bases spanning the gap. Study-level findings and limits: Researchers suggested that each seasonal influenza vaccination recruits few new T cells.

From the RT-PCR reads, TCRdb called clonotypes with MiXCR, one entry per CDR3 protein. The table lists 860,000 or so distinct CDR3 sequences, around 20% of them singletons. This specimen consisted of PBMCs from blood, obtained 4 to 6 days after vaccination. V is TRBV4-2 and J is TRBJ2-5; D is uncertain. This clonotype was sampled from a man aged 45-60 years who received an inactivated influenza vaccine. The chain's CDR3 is CASSQGPEETQYF. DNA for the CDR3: TGTGCCAGCAGCCAAGGCCCCGAAGAGACCCAGTACTTC.